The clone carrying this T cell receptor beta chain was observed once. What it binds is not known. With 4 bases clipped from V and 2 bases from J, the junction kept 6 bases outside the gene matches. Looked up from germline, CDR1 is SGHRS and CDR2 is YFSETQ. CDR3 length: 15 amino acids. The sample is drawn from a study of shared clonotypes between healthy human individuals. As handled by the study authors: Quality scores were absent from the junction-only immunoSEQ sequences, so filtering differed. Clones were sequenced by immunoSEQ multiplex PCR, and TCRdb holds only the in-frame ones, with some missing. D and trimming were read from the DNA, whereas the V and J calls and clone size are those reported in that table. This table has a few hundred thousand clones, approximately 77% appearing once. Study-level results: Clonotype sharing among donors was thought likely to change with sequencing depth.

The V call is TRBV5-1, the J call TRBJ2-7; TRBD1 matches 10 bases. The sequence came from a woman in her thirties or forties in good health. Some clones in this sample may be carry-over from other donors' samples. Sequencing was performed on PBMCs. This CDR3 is CASSPGGTGAYEQYF. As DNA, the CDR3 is TGCGCCAGCAGCCCTGGAGGGACAGGGGCCTACGAGCAGTACTTC.